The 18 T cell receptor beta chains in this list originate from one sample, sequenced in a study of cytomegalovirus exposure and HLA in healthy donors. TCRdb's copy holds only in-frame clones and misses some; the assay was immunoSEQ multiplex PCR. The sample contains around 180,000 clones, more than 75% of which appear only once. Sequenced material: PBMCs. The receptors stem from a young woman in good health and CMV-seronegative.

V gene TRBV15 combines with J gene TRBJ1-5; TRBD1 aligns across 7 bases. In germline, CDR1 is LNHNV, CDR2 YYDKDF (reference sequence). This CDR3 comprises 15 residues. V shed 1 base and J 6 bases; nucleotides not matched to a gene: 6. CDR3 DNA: TGTGCCACCAGCAGAGCCGGACAGGCTTCTCAGCCCCAGCATTTT. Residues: CATSRAGQASQPQHF.

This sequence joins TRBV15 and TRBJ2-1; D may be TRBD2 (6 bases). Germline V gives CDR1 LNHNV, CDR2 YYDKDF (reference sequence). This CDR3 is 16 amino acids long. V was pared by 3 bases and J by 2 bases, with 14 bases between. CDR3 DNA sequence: TGTGCCACCAGCAGGGCTAGCGTGAGTACCTACAATGAGCAGTTCTTC. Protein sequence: CATSRASVSTYNEQFF.

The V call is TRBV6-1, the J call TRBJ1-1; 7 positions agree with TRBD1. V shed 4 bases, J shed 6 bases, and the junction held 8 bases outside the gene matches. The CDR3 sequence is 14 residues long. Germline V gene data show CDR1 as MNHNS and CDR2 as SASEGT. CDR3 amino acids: CASSGQGPRAEAFF. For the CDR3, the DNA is TGTGCCAGCAGTGGACAGGGACCCCGGGCTGAAGCTTTCTTT.

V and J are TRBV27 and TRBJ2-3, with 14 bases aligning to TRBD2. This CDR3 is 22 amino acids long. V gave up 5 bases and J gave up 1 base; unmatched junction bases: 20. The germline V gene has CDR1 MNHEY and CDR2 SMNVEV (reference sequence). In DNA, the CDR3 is TGTGCCAGCAGTCCTCCCCCGGGACTAGCGGGAGAGGGTGGGGTCGGCACAGATACGCAGTATTTT. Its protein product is CASSPPPGLAGEGGVGTDTQYF.

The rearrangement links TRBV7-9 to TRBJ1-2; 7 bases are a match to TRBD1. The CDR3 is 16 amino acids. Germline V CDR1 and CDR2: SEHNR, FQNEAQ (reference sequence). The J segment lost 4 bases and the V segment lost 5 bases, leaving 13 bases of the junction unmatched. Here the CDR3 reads CASSLQDQGVRYGYTF. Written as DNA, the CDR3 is TGTGCCAGCAGCCTACAAGATCAGGGGGTACGCTATGGCTACACCTTC.

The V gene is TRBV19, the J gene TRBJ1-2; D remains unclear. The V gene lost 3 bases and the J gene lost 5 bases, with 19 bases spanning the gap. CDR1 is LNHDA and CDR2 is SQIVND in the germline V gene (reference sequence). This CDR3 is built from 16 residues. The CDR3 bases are TGTGCCAGTAGTATTGCGCAATGGGAATTAGCGTATGGCTACACCTTC. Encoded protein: CASSIAQWELAYGYTF.

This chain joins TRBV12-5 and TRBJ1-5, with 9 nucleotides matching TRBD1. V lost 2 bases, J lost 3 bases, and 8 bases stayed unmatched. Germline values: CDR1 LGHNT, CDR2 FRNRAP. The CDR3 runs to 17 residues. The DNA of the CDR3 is TGTGCTAGTGGTTTGACATCCGGGACAGGGATCAATCAGCCCCAGCATTTT. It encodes CASGLTSGTGINQPQHF.

The CDR3 DNA reads as TGTGCCAGCAGCAACCGACAGGGCCTTACCTACGAGCAGTACTTC. Residues: CASSNRQGLTYEQYF. V usage is TRBV9 and J usage is TRBJ2-7; TRBD1 matches 7 bases. The CDR3 loop spans 15 amino acids. The V segment lost 4 bases and the J segment 2 bases; nucleotides outside the gene matches: 9. The germline gives CDR1 SGDLS, CDR2 YYNGEE.

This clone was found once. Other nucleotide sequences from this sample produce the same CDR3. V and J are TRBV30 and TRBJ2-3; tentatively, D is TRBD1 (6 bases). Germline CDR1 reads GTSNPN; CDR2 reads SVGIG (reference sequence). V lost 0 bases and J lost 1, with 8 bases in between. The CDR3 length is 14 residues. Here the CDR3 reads CAWSVGGGTDTQYF. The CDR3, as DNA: TGTGCCTGGAGTGTAGGGGGTGGCACAGATACGCAGTATTTT.

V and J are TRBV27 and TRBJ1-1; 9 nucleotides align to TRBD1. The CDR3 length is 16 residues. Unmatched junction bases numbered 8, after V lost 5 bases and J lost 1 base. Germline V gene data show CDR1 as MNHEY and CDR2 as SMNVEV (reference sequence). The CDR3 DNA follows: TGTGCCAGCAGTCGGAGATCGGGACAGGGGAACACTGAAGCTTTCTTT. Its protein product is CASSRRSGQGNTEAFF.

CDR3 nucleotide sequence: TGTGCCAGCAGTGTAACTAGCGGGGGGGTTTACGAGCAGTACTTC. Translation: CASSVTSGGVYEQYF. This chain uses TRBV28 with TRBJ2-7, with 13 bases fitting TRBD2. The CDR3 covers 15 residues. Per germline, CDR1 MDHEN and CDR2 SYDVKM. With V trimmed by 5 bases and J by 4 bases, 5 bases remained unmatched.

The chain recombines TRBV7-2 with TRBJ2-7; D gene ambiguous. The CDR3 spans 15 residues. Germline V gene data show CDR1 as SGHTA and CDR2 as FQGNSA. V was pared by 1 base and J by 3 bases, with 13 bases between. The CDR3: CASSLGPSQFYEQYF. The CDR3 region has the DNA TGTGCCAGCAGCTTAGGGCCCTCCCAATTCTACGAGCAGTACTTC.

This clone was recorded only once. CDR3 protein: CASSRLAVADTQYF. In nucleotides, the CDR3 is TGTGCCAGCAGCAGACTAGCGGTGGCAGATACGCAGTATTTT. The rearrangement uses TRBV11-2 and TRBJ2-3; TRBD2 matches 9 bases. The germline V gene has CDR1 SGHAT and CDR2 FQNNGV. The junction had 4 bases not matched to a gene; V was cut back by 5 bases and J by 4 bases. This CDR3 comprises 14 residues.

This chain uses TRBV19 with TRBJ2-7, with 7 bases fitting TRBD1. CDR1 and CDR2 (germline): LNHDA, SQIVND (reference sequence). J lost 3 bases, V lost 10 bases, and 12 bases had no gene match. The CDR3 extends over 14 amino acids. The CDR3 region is CATSAGTANYEQYF. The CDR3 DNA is TGTGCCACCTCGGCCGGGACAGCAAACTACGAGCAGTACTTC. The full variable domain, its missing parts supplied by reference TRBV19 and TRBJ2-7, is DGGITQSPKYLFRKEGQNVTLSCEQNLNHDAMYWYRQDPGQGLRLIYYSQIVNDFQKGDIAEGYSVSREKKESFPLTVTSAQKNPTAFYLCATSAGTANYEQYFGPGTRLTVT.

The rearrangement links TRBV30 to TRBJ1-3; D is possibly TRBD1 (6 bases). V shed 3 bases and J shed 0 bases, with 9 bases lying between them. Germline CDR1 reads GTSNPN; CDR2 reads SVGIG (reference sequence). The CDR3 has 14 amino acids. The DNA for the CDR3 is TGTGCCTGGAGCAGGACAGTCTCTGGAAACACCATATATTTT. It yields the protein CAWSRTVSGNTIYF.

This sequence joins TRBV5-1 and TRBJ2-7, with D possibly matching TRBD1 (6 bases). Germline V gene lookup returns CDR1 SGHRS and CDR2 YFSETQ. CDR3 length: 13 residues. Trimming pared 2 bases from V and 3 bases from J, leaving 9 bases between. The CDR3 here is CASSFGQIYEQYF. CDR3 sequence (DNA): TGCGCCAGCAGCTTCGGACAGATCTACGAGCAGTACTTC.

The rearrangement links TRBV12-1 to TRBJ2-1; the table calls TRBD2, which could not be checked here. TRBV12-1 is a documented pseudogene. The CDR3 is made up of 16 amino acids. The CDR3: CARLDRGNGGPSEQFF. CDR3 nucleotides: TGTGCCAGACTCGATCGGGGGAACGGAGGTCCAAGTGAGCAGTTCTTC.

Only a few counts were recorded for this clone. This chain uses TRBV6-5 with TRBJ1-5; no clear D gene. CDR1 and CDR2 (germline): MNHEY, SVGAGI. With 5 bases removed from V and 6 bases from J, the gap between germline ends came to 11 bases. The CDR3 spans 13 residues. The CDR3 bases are TGTGCCAGCAGTAAGAAGGGAGCTCAGCCCCAGCATTTT. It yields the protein CASSKKGAQPQHF.